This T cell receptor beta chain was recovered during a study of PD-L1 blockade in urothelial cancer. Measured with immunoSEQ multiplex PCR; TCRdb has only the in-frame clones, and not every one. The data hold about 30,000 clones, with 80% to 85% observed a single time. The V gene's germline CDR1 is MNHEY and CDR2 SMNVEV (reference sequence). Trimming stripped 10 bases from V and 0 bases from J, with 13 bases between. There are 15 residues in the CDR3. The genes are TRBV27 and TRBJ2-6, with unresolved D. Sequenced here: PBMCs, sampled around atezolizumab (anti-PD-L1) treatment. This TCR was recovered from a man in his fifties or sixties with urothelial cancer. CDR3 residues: CATSRGRSGANVLTF. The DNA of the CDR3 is TGTGCCACCTCCCGAGGCCGCTCTGGGGCCAACGTCCTGACTTTC.